This T cell receptor beta chain was profiled in a study of blood T cells in healthy people across ages (dated by TCRdb to the mid-2010s). Regarding the research as a whole: Template switching captured roughly one uniquely barcoded TCR beta cDNA molecule per two T cells in model experiments. To avoid experimental bias, donors of different ages were spread randomly across the sequencing lanes. Using deep sequencing normalized with unique cDNA molecular identifiers, the study measured how TCR beta repertoire diversity changes with age. For two donors (one aged 18 to 29 and one aged 80 or older), the study analyzed two additional independent replicas of 1 million unique cDNA reads from the same blood draw. Four age groups were formed from the donors: young (average 16 years), middle-aged (approximately 40), aged (about 68) and long-lived (more than 75).

This clonotype was seen only a few times. Which antigen it targets is not known. Base qualities are not provided; no much larger clone lies one nucleotide away. Study-wide findings and limitations: Compared with the aged group, the long-lived group had more naive CD4+ T cells, fewer expanded clones and increased TCR diversity, a pattern suggesting age selection. Observed TCR beta diversity correlated strongly with the percentage of naive T cells measured by flow cytometry. Bulk unsorted PBMC profiling prevented conclusive comparison of naive and antigen-experienced compartments. Because donor CMV infection status was unknown, age-related changes in expanded clonotypes were potentially confounded. Observed TCR beta diversity per million T cells fell roughly linearly with age, and a significant reduction was already apparent by age around 44. Total diversity estimates from one million sequenced T cells were considered lower bounds and underestimates.

The CDR3 starts with the cysteine, ends with the phenylalanine, and has 15 residues. Of all the DNA, just the CDR3 is kept, 45 bases in frame from base 1. The germline V and J ends show losses of 3 bases and 2 bases respectively, and no gene match explains 4 bases of the junction. Taken from the germline V gene, the CDR1 and CDR2 loops are LGHNT and FRNRAP. The receptor library was made with 5' RACE. For sequencing, an Illumina HiSeq 2500 was employed. A second PCR of roughly 6 to 11 cycles was run with a J-beta primer mix and a sample-barcoded 5' primer. Each TCR beta cDNA molecule received a unique molecular identifier from a template-switch 5' adaptor carrying 12 random nucleotides. Each sample yielded at least 2.5 million CDR3-containing paired-end reads. First-strand cDNA synthesis was performed from all RNA using the Mint cDNA synthesis kit, with priming by a TRBC-specific oligonucleotide. Following uracil-DNA glycosylase treatment, all cDNA underwent a first 18-cycle PCR with the universal primers M1SS and BC2_uni_R. In the original analysis: For normalization, 1 million high-quality reads, each with a distinct molecular identifier, were randomly selected from each sample. Reads with shared molecular identifiers were discarded instead of being binned into consensus sequences. MiTCR, set to a Q25 quality threshold and the strictest error-elimination algorithm, was used for CDR3 identification, clonotype clustering and error correction. A nonparametric unseen species model with Euler transformation was used to estimate a lower bound on total TCR beta diversity. TCRdb's own reprocessing of the public reads used fastp at Q25 and MiXCR and kept productive beta chains. Identical CDR3 proteins give one entry, which carries the most common genes and DNA. Clone size and V and J calls follow TCRdb, not the original study. The sample yields 540,000 or so distinct CDR3 sequences; approximately 30% were counted once. The ten largest clones capture less than 20% of the sample.

The donors were some 39 Caucasian individuals from Russia, aged roughly 6 to 95 years, who were systemically healthy. Each donor gave ten milliliters of peripheral blood, drawn into EDTA-treated Vacutainer tubes. Ficoll-Paque density-gradient centrifugation was used to isolate PBMCs, with at least 7 million per sample. Total RNA was extracted from PBMCs with Trizol reagent, with at least 6 micrograms obtained per sample. The percentages of naive CD45RAhigh/CD27high T cells were determined by flow cytometry on a PBMC aliquot from every donor. The sequence was collected from a woman in her 70s in good health. What was sequenced was blood. The sequence is built from TRBV12-5 and TRBJ2-7, with 10 middle bases fitting TRBD1. CDR3 reads: CASGFKGQGTYEQYF. The nucleotide sequence reads TGTGCTAGTGGTTTCAAGGGACAGGGGACCTACGAGCAGTACTTC.